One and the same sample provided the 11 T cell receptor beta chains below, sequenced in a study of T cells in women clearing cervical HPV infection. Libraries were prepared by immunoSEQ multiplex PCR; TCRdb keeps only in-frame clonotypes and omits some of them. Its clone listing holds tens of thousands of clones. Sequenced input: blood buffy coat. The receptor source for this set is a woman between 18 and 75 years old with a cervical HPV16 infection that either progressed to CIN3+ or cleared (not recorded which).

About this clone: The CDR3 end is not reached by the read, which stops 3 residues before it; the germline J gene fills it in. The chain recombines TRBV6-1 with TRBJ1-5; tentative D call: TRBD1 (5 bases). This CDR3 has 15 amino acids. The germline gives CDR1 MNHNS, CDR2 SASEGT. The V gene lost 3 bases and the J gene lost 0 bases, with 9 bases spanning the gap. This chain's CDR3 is CASSETQGSNQPQHF. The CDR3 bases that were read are TGTGCCAGCAGTGAGACCCAGGGTAGCAATCAGCCC.

CDR3: CASNQRGMVDTYTF. The CDR3 DNA, read in part, is TGTGCCAGTAACCAGCGGGGGATGGTAGATACC. The chain couples TRBV19 to TRBJ1-2; possible D gene TRBD1, 5 bases. The observed sequence ends 3 residues before the CDR3 terminus, with the missing tail filled in from the germline J gene. Germline V gene data show CDR1 as LNHDA and CDR2 as SQIVND (reference sequence). This CDR3 is built from 14 residues.

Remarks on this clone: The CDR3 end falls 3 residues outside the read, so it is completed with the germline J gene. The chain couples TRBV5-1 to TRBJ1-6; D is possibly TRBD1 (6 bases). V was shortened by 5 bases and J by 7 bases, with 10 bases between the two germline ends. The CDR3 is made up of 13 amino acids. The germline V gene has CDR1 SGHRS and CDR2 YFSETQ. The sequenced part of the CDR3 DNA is TGCGCCAGCAGTCCGAGGGGGAATTCACCC. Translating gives CASSPRGNSP. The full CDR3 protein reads CASSPRGNSPLHF.

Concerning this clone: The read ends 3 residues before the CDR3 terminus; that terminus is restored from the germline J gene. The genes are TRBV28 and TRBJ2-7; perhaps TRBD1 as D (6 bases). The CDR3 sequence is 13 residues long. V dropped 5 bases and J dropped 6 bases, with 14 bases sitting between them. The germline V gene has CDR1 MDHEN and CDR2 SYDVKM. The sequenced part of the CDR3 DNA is TGTGCCAGCAGTATAGACAGGAACTTCGAG. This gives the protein CASSIDRNFE. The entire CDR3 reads CASSIDRNFEQYF.

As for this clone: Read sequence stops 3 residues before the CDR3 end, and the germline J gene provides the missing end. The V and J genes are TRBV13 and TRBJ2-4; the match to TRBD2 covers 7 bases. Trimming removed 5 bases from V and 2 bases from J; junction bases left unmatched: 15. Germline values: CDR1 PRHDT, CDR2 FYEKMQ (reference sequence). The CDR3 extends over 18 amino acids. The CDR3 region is CASSTSQAGSWSKNIQYF. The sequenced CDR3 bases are TGTGCCAGCAGCACCTCCCAAGCGGGAAGTTGGTCCAAAAACATT.

The sequenced CDR3 bases are TGTGCCAGCAGCTTACAGACAGACACAGATACG. Amino acid sequence: CASSLQTDTDT. In full, the CDR3 reads CASSLQTDTDTQYF. This chain joins TRBV7-2 and TRBJ2-3, with D perhaps TRBD1 (5 bases). The CDR3 goes on 3 residues after the read ends, and that part is filled in from the germline J gene. Germline CDR1 is SGHTA and CDR2 is FQGNSA. The CDR3 sequence is 14 residues long. V was clipped by 2 bases and J by 2 bases, with 8 bases between them. Based on the CDR3 plus reference TRBV7-2 and TRBJ2-3, the full variable domain is GAGVSQSPSNKVTEKGKDVELRCDPISGHTALYWYRQSLGQGLEFLIYFQGNSAPDKSGLPSDRFSAERTGGSVSTLTIQRTQQEDSAVYLCASSLQTDTDTQYFGPGTRLTVL.

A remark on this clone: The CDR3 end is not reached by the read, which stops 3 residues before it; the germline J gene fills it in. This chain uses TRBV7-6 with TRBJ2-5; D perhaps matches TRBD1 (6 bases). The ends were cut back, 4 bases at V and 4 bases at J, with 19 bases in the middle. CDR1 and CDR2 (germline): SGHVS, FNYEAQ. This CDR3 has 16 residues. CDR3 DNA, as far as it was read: TGTGCCAGCAGCTCCTGGGACATCACTAGGGGAGAGACC. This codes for CASSSWDITRGET. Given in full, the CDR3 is CASSSWDITRGETQYF.

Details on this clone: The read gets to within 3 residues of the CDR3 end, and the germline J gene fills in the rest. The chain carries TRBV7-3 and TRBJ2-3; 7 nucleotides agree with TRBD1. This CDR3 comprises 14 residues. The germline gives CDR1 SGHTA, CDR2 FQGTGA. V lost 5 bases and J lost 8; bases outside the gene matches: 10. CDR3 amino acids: CASSPRDRQGTQYF. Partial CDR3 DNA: TGTGCCAGCAGCCCACGGGACAGACAGGGTACG.

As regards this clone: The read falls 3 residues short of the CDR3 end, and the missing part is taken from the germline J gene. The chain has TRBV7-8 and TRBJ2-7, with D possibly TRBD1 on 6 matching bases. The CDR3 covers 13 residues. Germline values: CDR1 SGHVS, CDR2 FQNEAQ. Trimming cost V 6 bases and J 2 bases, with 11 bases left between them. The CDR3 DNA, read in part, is TGTGCCAGCAGTGAACAGGGCCCCTACGAG. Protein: CASSEQGPYE. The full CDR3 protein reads CASSEQGPYEQYF.

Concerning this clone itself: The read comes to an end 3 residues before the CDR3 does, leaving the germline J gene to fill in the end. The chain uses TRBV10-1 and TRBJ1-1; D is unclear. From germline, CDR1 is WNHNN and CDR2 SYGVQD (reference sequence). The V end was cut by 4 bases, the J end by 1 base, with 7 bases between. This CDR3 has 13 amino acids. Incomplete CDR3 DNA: TGCGCCAGCAGTGCACAGAGGAACACTGAA. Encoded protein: CASSAQRNTE. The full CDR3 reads CASSAQRNTEAFF.

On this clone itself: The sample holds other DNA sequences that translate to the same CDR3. Partial CDR3 DNA: TGTGCCAGTAGCCCCCCGACTTTAACTGAA. It yields the protein CASSPPTLTE. The whole CDR3 region reads CASSPPTLTEAFF. The chain carries TRBV11-2 and TRBJ1-1; D unresolved. The CDR3 end is not reached by the read, which stops 3 residues before it; the germline J gene fills it in. Trimming took off 9 bases at V and 5 bases at J, with 16 bases between the two ends. CDR1 is SGHAT and CDR2 is FQNNGV in the germline V gene. This CDR3 spans 13 amino acids.